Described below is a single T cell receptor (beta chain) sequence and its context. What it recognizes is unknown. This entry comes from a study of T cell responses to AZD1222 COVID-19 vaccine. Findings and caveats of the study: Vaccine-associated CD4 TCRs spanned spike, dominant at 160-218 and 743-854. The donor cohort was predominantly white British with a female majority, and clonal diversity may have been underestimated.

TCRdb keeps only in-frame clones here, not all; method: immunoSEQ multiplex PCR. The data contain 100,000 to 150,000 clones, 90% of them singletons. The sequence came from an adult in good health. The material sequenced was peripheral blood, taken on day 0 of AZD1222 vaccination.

CDR3 sequence reads: CASRFADQPQHF. CDR3 coding DNA: TGTGCCAGCCGGTTCGCGGATCAGCCCCAGCATTTT. This chain links TRBV6-5 with TRBJ1-5; D gene unclear. The CDR3 length is 12 residues. Germline V gene data show CDR1 as MNHEY and CDR2 as SVGAGI. V was cut by 8 bases and J by 5 bases, with 10 bases left in between.